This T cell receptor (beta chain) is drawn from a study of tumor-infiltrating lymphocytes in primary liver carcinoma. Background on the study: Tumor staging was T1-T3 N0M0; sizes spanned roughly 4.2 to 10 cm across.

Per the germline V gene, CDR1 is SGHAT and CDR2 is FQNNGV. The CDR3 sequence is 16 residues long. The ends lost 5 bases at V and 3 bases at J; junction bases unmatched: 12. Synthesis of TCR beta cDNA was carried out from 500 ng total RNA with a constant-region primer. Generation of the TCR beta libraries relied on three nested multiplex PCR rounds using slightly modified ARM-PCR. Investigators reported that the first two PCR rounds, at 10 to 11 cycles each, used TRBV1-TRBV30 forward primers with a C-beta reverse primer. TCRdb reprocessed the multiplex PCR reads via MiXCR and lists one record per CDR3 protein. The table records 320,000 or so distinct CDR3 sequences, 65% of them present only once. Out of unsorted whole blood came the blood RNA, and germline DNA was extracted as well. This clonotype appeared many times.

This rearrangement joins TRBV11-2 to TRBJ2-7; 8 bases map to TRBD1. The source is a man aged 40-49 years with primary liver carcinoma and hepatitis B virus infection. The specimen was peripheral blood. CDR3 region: CASSPTNRQGHYEQYF. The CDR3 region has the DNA TGTGCCAGCAGCCCCACGAACCGACAGGGGCACTACGAGCAGTACTTC.